The 7 T cell receptor beta chains below all came from one sample that was sequenced in a study of blood T cell repertoires in COVID-19. Sequencing used immunoSEQ multiplex PCR; TCRdb keeps in-frame clones, though not all of them. The data hold 210,000 or so clones, with 89% observed a single time. Sequences were obtained from peripheral blood. The source of these receptors is a man in his forties with acute or convalescent COVID-19.

The rearrangement links TRBV5-5 to TRBJ1-4; D is possibly TRBD1 (5 bases). V was shortened by 1 base and J by 7 bases, with 11 bases between the two germline ends. From germline, CDR1 is SGHKS and CDR2 YYEKEE (reference sequence). The CDR3 extends over 14 amino acids. DNA for the CDR3: TGTGCCAGCAGCTTGTCAGGGTACGGTGAAAAACTGTTTTTT. It is translated as CASSLSGYGEKLFF.

The chain carries TRBV7-2 and TRBJ1-3; 7 bases map to TRBD1. V lost 5 bases to trimming and J lost 2 bases; unmatched junction nucleotides: 9. Looked up from germline, CDR1 is SGHTA and CDR2 is FQGNSA. This CDR3 has 16 amino acids. CDR3 sequence: CASSLHTTGAGNTIYF. The CDR3 DNA follows: TGTGCCAGCAGCCTCCATACCACAGGGGCTGGAAACACCATATATTTT.

The V call is TRBV7-2, the J call TRBJ1-1, with TRBD1 matching 7 bases. The CDR3 extends over 15 amino acids. The V gene end was trimmed by 0 bases and the J gene end by 1 base; junction bases not matched to a gene: 2. Germline CDR1 reads SGHTA; CDR2 reads FQGNSA. DNA for the CDR3: TGTGCCAGCAGCTTAGCGGCAGGGGGGAACACTGAAGCTTTCTTT. The encoded protein is CASSLAAGGNTEAFF.

The J gene is TRBJ1-6, the V gene TRBV10-3; 7 bases agree with TRBD1. The J segment lost 8 bases and the V segment lost 10 bases, leaving 11 bases of the junction unmatched. The CDR3 contains 14 residues. Per germline, CDR1 ENHRY and CDR2 SYGVKD. The CDR3 region is CATNLRGRDSPLHF. The CDR3, as DNA: TGTGCCACCAACTTAAGGGGGCGAGATTCACCCCTCCACTTT.

The chain joins TRBV29-1 to TRBJ2-5, with a possible D match to TRBD2 (6 bases). The germline V gene has CDR1 SQVTM and CDR2 ANQGSEA. CDR3 length equals 14 residues. Trimming cost V 8 bases and J 2 bases, with 18 bases left between them. The CDR3 region is CSSLGRGPQETQYF. The CDR3 bases are TGCAGCTCACTTGGGCGGGGCCCTCAAGAGACCCAGTACTTC.

This chain links TRBV6-5 with TRBJ2-1; D may be TRBD2 (5 bases). The CDR3 covers 13 residues. V was pared by 4 bases and J by 4 bases, with 8 bases between. CDR1 and CDR2 from the germline V gene are MNHEY and SVGAGI. CDR3 protein: CASSWTPYNEQFF. As DNA, the CDR3 is TGTGCCAGCAGTTGGACTCCTTACAATGAGCAGTTCTTC.

This clone occurred a few times. An end of the junction does not agree with germline; a read error may underlie this. The chain uses TRBV2 and TRBJ2-7; 7 positions agree with TRBD1. This CDR3 contains 16 residues. In germline, CDR1 is SNHLY, CDR2 FYNNEI. CDR3 sequence: CASREDPGGPSYEQYF. The CDR3 DNA follows: TGTGCCAGCAGAGAAGACCCAGGGGGTCCGTCGTACGAGCAGTACTTC.